The 8 T cell receptor beta chains listed next were all sequenced from one sample in a study of T-cell memory formation after mild COVID-19. TCRdb fed the 5' RACE reads into MiXCR, producing one record per CDR3 protein. Of about 200,000 distinct CDR3 sequences in the sample, more than 8% were seen once. The sample was PBMCs or a T cell subset sorted from them (not recorded which). These receptors were collected from a young man who had mild COVID-19 (a few samples of this study predate the infection). Cell type and time point are not known.

This clonotype was found a few times. The chain employs TRBV5-1 and TRBJ1-2; D remains ambiguous. Germline loops: CDR1 SGHRS, CDR2 YFSETQ. The CDR3 length is 14 residues. V shed 0 bases and J shed 8 bases, with 14 bases lying between them. The CDR3 coding sequence is TGCGCCAGCAGCTTGGTCCCTGAAGGAGGAGGCTACACCTTC. It encodes CASSLVPEGGGYTF.

The chain combines TRBV20-1 with TRBJ2-3; 14 nucleotides agree with TRBD2. The length of the CDR3 is 14 residues. J gave up 4 bases and V 6 bases, and 3 bases lay outside the gene matches. Germline V gene sequence: CDR1 DFQATT, CDR2 SNEGSKA (reference sequence). The chain's CDR3 is CSAPTSGGADTQYF. In DNA form, the CDR3 reads TGCAGTGCGCCGACTAGCGGGGGGGCAGATACGCAGTATTTT.

This clonotype was counted at least ten times. The J gene is TRBJ2-1, the V gene TRBV4-3, with 10 bases identical to TRBD2. This CDR3 has 15 amino acids. Per germline, CDR1 LGHNA and CDR2 YSLEER. The junction had 2 bases not matched to a gene; V was cut back by 3 bases and J by 3 bases. CDR3 residues: CASSQPSGGYNEQFF. The CDR3 DNA is TGCGCCAGCAGCCAGCCTAGCGGGGGCTACAATGAGCAGTTCTTC.

This rearrangement joins TRBV28 to TRBJ2-4; 9 bases are shared with TRBD1. With V trimmed by 3 bases and J by 5 bases, 14 bases remained unmatched. The germline gives CDR1 MDHEN, CDR2 SYDVKM. This CDR3 spans 18 amino acids. The CDR3 sequence: CASSFLVATDRGENIQYF. The CDR3 coding sequence is TGTGCCAGCAGTTTTTTAGTGGCAACGGACAGGGGCGAAAACATTCAGTACTTC.

This clonotype was picked up many times. The genes are TRBV7-6 and TRBJ2-7, with no clear D. The CDR3 length is 15 residues. Germline values: CDR1 SGHVS, CDR2 FNYEAQ. V lost 0 bases and J lost 2, with 11 bases in between. CDR3: CASSLAVGWTYEQYV. The CDR3 nucleotides read TGTGCCAGCAGCTTAGCGGTGGGGTGGACCTACGAGCAGTACGTC.

The chain combines TRBV6-1 with TRBJ2-7; 7 bases line up with TRBD1. The germline V gene encodes CDR1 MNHNS and CDR2 SASEGT. CDR3 length: 15 residues. V trimming: 3 bases; J trimming: 3 bases; junction bases outside the gene matches: 8. The CDR3 DNA is TGTGCCAGCAGTGACCCTGCAGCAGGGGGCTACGAGCAGTACGTC. Encoded protein: CASSDPAAGGYEQYV.

The chain is built from TRBV12-3 or TRBV12-4 and TRBJ1-2; D uncertain. CDR3 length: 14 residues. V was trimmed by 5 bases and J by 6 bases, leaving 16 bases between them. CDR3 DNA sequence: TGTGCCAGCAGTATTGCGGCAGGTGACCATGGCTACACCTTC. Its protein is CASSIAAGDHGYTF.

The sample holds a few counts of this clonotype. The chain joins TRBV10-2 to TRBJ2-1; 9 nucleotides agree with TRBD1. V trimming: 7 bases; J trimming: 9 bases; junction bases outside the gene matches: 7. Germline assignment: CDR1 WSHSY and CDR2 SAAADI. This CDR3 spans 13 amino acids. Here the CDR3 reads CASTWTGDAEQFF. CDR3 DNA: TGCGCCAGCACCTGGACAGGGGATGCTGAGCAGTTCTTC.